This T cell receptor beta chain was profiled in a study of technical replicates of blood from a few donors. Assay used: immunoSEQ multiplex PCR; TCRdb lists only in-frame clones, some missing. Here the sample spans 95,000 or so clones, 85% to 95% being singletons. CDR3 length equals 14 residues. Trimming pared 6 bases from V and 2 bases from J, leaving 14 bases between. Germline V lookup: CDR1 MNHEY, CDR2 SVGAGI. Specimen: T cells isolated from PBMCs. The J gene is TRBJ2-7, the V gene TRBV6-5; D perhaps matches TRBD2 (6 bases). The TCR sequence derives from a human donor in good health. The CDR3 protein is CASSTLAPTYEQYF. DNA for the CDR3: TGTGCCAGCAGCACTCTAGCGCCGACCTACGAGCAGTACTTC.